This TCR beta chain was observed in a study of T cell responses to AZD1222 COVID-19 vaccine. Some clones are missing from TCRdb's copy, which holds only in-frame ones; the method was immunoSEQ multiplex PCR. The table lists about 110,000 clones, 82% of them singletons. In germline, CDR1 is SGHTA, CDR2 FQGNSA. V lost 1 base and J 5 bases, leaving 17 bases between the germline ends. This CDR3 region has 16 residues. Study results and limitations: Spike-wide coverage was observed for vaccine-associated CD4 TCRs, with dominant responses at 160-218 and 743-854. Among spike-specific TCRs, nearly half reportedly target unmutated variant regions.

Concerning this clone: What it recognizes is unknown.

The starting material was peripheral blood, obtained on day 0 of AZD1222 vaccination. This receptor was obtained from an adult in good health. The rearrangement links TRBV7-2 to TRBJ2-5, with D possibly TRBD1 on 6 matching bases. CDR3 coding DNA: TGTGCCAGCAGCTTAGGTCGGGGCAGGGGTGTGGAGACCCAGTACTTC. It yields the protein CASSLGRGRGVETQYF.